This T cell receptor beta chain was captured in a study of low-dose radiotherapy and immunotherapy resistance in tumors. Primers targeting TRAV and TRBV primed first-strand cDNA, covering alpha and beta chains. TCRs were put through 15 to 25 PCR cycles of amplification with Phusion. A constant-region primer and the V-primer adapter served as the primer pair. TCRdb reanalysed the reads using MiXCR and keeps one entry per CDR3 protein. The repertoire holds 95,000 to 100,000 distinct CDR3 sequences, with 20% as singletons. This clonotype was observed many times. The V and J ends lost 6 bases and 4 bases respectively, with 9 bases between them. The germline V gene has CDR1 MNHEY and CDR2 SMNVEV (reference sequence). The CDR3 length is 13 residues. Time point given: after trial treatment. Regarding treatment: LDRT plus nivolumab, ipilimumab, low-dose cyclophosphamide and aspirin (RACIN trial).

The V and J genes are TRBV27 and TRBJ2-2; no firm D call. This sample comprised PBMCs, obtained after low-dose radiotherapy plus immunotherapy. The receptor's source is a male donor with prostate cancer. The CDR3: CASSFLGTGELFF. The CDR3 DNA reads as TGTGCCAGCAGCTTTTTGGGCACCGGGGAGCTGTTTTTT.